These 28 T cell receptor beta chains came from one sample sequenced in a study of blood T cell repertoires in COVID-19. This table comes from immunoSEQ multiplex PCR, and its TCRdb copy is limited to in-frame clones, with some not included. This table holds 100,000 to 120,000 clones, 88% found once. The sample taken for sequencing was peripheral blood. The receptors were gathered from a woman in her forties or fifties with acute or convalescent COVID-19.

This clone was detected once. A read error may produce the germline difference seen at one junction end. The chain joins TRBV11-3 to TRBJ2-3, with D perhaps matching TRBD2 (7 bases). The germline V gene has CDR1 SGHNT and CDR2 YENEEA. This CDR3 contains 15 residues. Here the CDR3 reads CASSLGGGPGDTQYF. The CDR3 DNA sequence: TGTGCCAGCAGTTTAGGGGGAGGGCCTGGAGATACGCAGTATTTT.

In its sample, this clone was seen a few times. The V gene is TRBV28, the J gene TRBJ2-7, with 8 bases fitting TRBD2. The trim removed 5 bases at V and 2 bases at J, leaving 5 bases unmatched. The CDR3 is made up of 14 amino acids. Germline lookup yields CDR1 MDHEN and CDR2 SYDVKM. The CDR3 loop reads CASSIAGPPYEQYF. The CDR3 bases are TGTGCCAGCAGTATAGCGGGGCCCCCCTACGAGCAGTACTTC. Full variable domain (rest looked up from reference TRBV28 and TRBJ2-7): DVKVTQSSRYLVKRTGEKVFLECVQDMDHENMFWYRQDPGLGLRLIYFSYDVKMKEKGDIPEGYSVSREKKERFSLILESASTNQTSMYLCASSIAGPPYEQYFGPGTRLTVT.

The chain uses TRBV19 and TRBJ1-3; 11 bases fit TRBD1. The V gene's germline CDR1 is LNHDA and CDR2 SQIVND (reference sequence). The CDR3 covers 17 residues. Trimming at V came to 5 bases and at J to 1 base, leaving 7 bases not matched to a gene. CDR3 region: CASSPWTGGSSGNTIYF. CDR3 DNA: TGTGCCAGTAGTCCTTGGACAGGGGGCTCGTCTGGAAACACCATATATTTT.

The chain uses TRBV20-1 and TRBJ2-5, with no clear D. The CDR3 is 11 residues long. Germline CDR1 and CDR2: DFQATT and SNEGSKA (reference sequence). Trimming left V 4 bases short and J 4 bases short, with 7 bases between. The CDR3 loop is CSAIDRETQYF. The CDR3 DNA reads TGCAGTGCTATTGATCGAGAGACCCAGTACTTC.

The chain has TRBV5-1 and TRBJ2-7; 7 nucleotides line up with TRBD2. This CDR3 contains 15 residues. Germline CDR1 SGHRS, CDR2 YFSETQ. The J segment lost 2 bases and the V segment lost 4 bases, leaving 9 bases of the junction unmatched. The CDR3 DNA sequence: TGCGCCAGCAGCGCGATACTAGCGTCGACCTACGAGCAGTACTTC. Protein sequence: CASSAILASTYEQYF.

The chain combines TRBV11-3 with TRBJ1-1, with D possibly matching TRBD1 (6 bases). Germline CDR1 and CDR2: SGHNT and YENEEA. V gave up 1 base and J gave up 1 base, with 10 bases separating them. This CDR3 spans 15 amino acids. CDR3 residues: CASSLGGQRNTEAFF. As DNA, the CDR3 is TGTGCCAGCAGCTTAGGAGGACAGAGGAACACTGAAGCTTTCTTT.

The chain is built from TRBV11-3 and TRBJ2-5; TRBD2 matches at 11 bases. This CDR3 is 16 amino acids long. From germline, CDR1 is SGHNT and CDR2 YENEEA. The trim removed 1 base at V and 1 base at J, leaving 2 bases unmatched. The CDR3 DNA is TGTGCCAGCAGCTTAGGGACTAGCGGGCCCCAAGAGACCCAGTACTTC. Amino acid sequence: CASSLGTSGPQETQYF.

The J gene is TRBJ2-5, the V gene TRBV7-2, with D perhaps matching TRBD1 or TRBD2 (6 bases each). Germline assignment: CDR1 SGHTA and CDR2 FQGNSA. The CDR3 spans 14 residues. V lost 5 bases to trimming and J lost 5 bases, with 15 bases between them. The CDR3 DNA is TGTGCCAGCAGCCTAGGGGGGCCTGGGGAGACCCAGTACTTC. Protein sequence: CASSLGGPGETQYF.

The chain joins TRBV3-1 (or the pseudogene TRBV3-2) to TRBJ1-6; D possibly corresponds to TRBD1 (6 bases). Deletions cut 4 bases from V and 5 bases from J, with 9 bases between. Germline CDR1 LGHDT, CDR2 YNNKEL (reference sequence). The CDR3 runs 14 residues. CDR3 sequence (DNA): TGTGCCAGCAGCCTCTGGACAGATAATTCACCCCTCCACTTT. Protein sequence: CASSLWTDNSPLHF.

The V gene is TRBV3-1 (or the pseudogene TRBV3-2), the J gene TRBJ1-2, with D possibly being TRBD1 (6 bases). This CDR3 is built from 13 residues. CDR1 is LGHDT and CDR2 is YNNKEL in the germline V gene (reference sequence). V was clipped by 5 bases and J by 7 bases, with 14 bases between them. CDR3 residues: CASSVQGYSGYTF. The CDR3 DNA follows: TGTGCCAGCAGCGTACAGGGATACTCTGGCTACACCTTC.

This chain links TRBV5-1 with TRBJ2-3; 8 bases fit TRBD2. This CDR3 is built from 17 residues. Germline trimming cut 4 bases from V and 4 bases from J; bases unmatched to any gene: 14. Germline-derived CDR1 and CDR2 are SGHRS and YFSETQ. The CDR3 coding sequence is TGCGCCAGCAGCCGTCCGGGACTAGAAATGCAAGCAGATACGCAGTATTTT. Protein product: CASSRPGLEMQADTQYF.

In this sample, this clone turned up once. The genes are TRBV12-3 or TRBV12-4 and TRBJ1-2; tentative D call: TRBD1 (6 bases). This CDR3 contains 13 residues. V lost 6 bases, J lost 13 bases, and 21 bases lay in between. This CDR3 reads CASSPRDNFFITF. CDR3 coding DNA: TGTGCCAGCAGCCCCCGGGACAATTTTTTTATCACCTTC.

The chain joins TRBV5-1 to TRBJ2-7; 12 bases are a match to TRBD1. Germline V gene data show CDR1 as SGHRS and CDR2 as YFSETQ. J was trimmed by 1 base and V by 4 bases; bases with no gene match: 3. The CDR3 sequence is 15 residues long. CDR3 loop: CASSPGQGASYEQYF. The CDR3 coding sequence is TGCGCCAGCAGCCCGGGACAGGGGGCGTCCTACGAGCAGTACTTC.

The J gene is TRBJ1-4, the V gene TRBV6-5; TRBD1 matches 8 bases. The germline V gene encodes CDR1 MNHEY and CDR2 SVGAGI. CDR3 length: 14 residues. The junction had 10 bases not matched to a gene; V was cut back by 6 bases and J by 10 bases. The CDR3 DNA reads as TGTGCCAGCAGCCCCACCGGACAGGGAAGAAAACTGTTTTTT. Amino acid sequence: CASSPTGQGRKLFF.

The chain uses TRBV3-1 (or the pseudogene TRBV3-2) and TRBJ2-7; D is uncertain. Trimming took 0 bases from V and 9 from J, leaving 12 bases between them. Germline CDR1 reads LGHDT; CDR2 reads YNNKEL (reference sequence). There are 13 residues in the CDR3. CDR3 sequence (DNA): TGTGCCAGCAGCCAAGATACACAGTCTGGGCAGTACTTC. It specifies CASSQDTQSGQYF.

The chain employs TRBV18 and TRBJ1-2; unclear D gene. The CDR3 is 16 residues long. The V end lost 5 bases, the J end lost 2 bases, and 18 bases lay between the germline ends. The germline gives CDR1 KGHSH, CDR2 LQKENI. This CDR3 reads CASSAEQRVRNYGYTF. The DNA for the CDR3 is TGTGCCAGCTCAGCAGAACAACGGGTCCGGAACTATGGCTACACCTTC. Looking up the rest from reference TRBV18 and TRBJ1-2 gives the full variable domain: NAGVMQNPRHLVRRRGQEARLRCSPMKGHSHVYWYRQLPEEGLKFMVYLQKENIIDESGMPKERFSAEFPKEGPSILRIQQVVRGDSAAYFCASSAEQRVRNYGYTFGSGTRLTVV.

The chain is built from TRBV3-1 (or the pseudogene TRBV3-2) and TRBJ2-7, with 8 bases that match TRBD2. The CDR3 has 14 amino acids. Trimming at V came to 1 base and at J to 3 bases, leaving 2 bases not matched to a gene. CDR1 and CDR2 (germline): LGHDT, YNNKEL (reference sequence). As DNA, the CDR3 is TGTGCCAGCAGCCAAGCGGGACTAGTCTACGAGCAGTACTTC. Its protein is CASSQAGLVYEQYF.

The chain joins TRBV24-1 to TRBJ2-3; D not resolved. CDR1 and CDR2 (germline): KGHDR, SFDVKD. CDR3 length equals 12 residues. V was trimmed by 2 bases and J by 5 bases, leaving 4 bases between them. The CDR3 coding sequence is TGTGCCACCAGTGATTCGGGAGATACGCAGTATTTT. This sequence encodes CATSDSGDTQYF.

In the case of this clone: Within the sample, other DNA sequences also encode this same CDR3. This sequence joins TRBV12-3 or TRBV12-4 and TRBJ1-4; perhaps TRBD1 as D (5 bases). V was clipped by 6 bases and J by 7 bases, with 9 bases between them. The CDR3 sequence is 12 residues long. The CDR3 here is CASRDISEKLFF. The CDR3 DNA follows: TGTGCCAGCAGGGACATCTCTGAAAAACTGTTTTTT.

This chain connects TRBV5-1 to TRBJ1-5, with D possibly TRBD1 on 5 matching bases. Germline V gene lookup returns CDR1 SGHRS and CDR2 YFSETQ. V lost 0 bases, J lost 6 bases, and 10 bases lay in between. The CDR3 runs 14 residues. The DNA of the CDR3 is TGCGCCAGCAGCTTGGGCCAGGGTGGTCAGCCCCAGCATTTT. Its protein product is CASSLGQGGQPQHF.

This chain uses TRBV13 with TRBJ2-3; a possible D gene is TRBD1 (5 bases). Germline-derived CDR1 and CDR2 are PRHDT and FYEKMQ (reference sequence). The V end lost 2 bases, the J end lost 6 bases, and 6 bases lay between the germline ends. This CDR3 has 12 residues. The CDR3 protein is CASSLNRDTQYF. The CDR3 region has the DNA TGTGCCAGCAGCTTAAACAGGGATACGCAGTATTTT.

CDR3 sequence reads: CASSLEGNYGYTF. The CDR3 DNA reads as TGCGCCAGCAGCTTGGAGGGGAACTATGGCTACACCTTC. The chain employs TRBV5-1 and TRBJ1-2; the D gene is possibly TRBD1 (5 bases). The germline CDR1 and CDR2 sequences are SGHRS and YFSETQ. Trimming removed 0 bases at V and 2 bases at J, with 5 bases between. The CDR3 is made up of 13 amino acids.

The sample holds a few counts of this clone. The rearrangement joins TRBV5-1 to TRBJ1-3; no clear D gene. V was clipped by 5 bases and J by 8 bases, with 11 bases between them. In germline, CDR1 is SGHRS, CDR2 YFSETQ. CDR3 length: 12 amino acids. For the CDR3, the DNA is TGCGCCAGCAGTCTCGAGGGCCACACCATATATTTT. Encoded protein: CASSLEGHTIYF.

This rearrangement joins TRBV20-1 to TRBJ1-1; the D is unclear. The CDR3 extends over 16 amino acids. V gave up 3 bases and J gave up 4 bases, with 21 bases separating them. CDR1 is DFQATT, CDR2 SNEGSKA, per germline (reference sequence). DNA of the CDR3: TGCAGTGCTAGTTTTGTGGAGAGGGCACGTTTCACTGAAGCTTTCTTT. This gives the protein CSASFVERARFTEAFF.

The rearrangement links TRBV7-9 to TRBJ2-5; TRBD2 matches 9 bases. The J segment lost 2 bases and the V segment lost 8 bases, leaving 6 bases of the junction unmatched. The germline CDR1 and CDR2 sequences are SEHNR and FQNEAQ (reference sequence). The CDR3 spans 14 residues. CDR3 nucleotides: TGTGCCAGCCAGACTAGCGGTTTGCAAGAGACCCAGTACTTC. Amino acid sequence: CASQTSGLQETQYF.

This clone was counted only a few times. This chain connects TRBV9 to TRBJ2-5; 9 bases match TRBD1. There are 15 residues in the CDR3. CDR1 is SGDLS, CDR2 YYNGEE, per germline. V was pared by 4 bases and J by 4 bases, with 8 bases of the junction left unmatched. CDR3 protein: CASSPRTGASETQYF. Written as DNA, the CDR3 is TGTGCCAGCAGCCCTCGGACAGGGGCGTCAGAGACCCAGTACTTC. The whole variable domain, filled in from reference TRBV9 and TRBJ2-5, reads DSGVTQTPKHLITATGQRVTLRCSPRSGDLSVYWYQQSLDQGLQFLIQYYNGEERAKGNILERFSAQQFPDLHSELNLSSLELGDSALYFCASSPRTGASETQYFGPGTRLLVL.

J is TRBJ1-4 and V is TRBV7-9; D is ambiguous. This CDR3 is 13 amino acids long. Germline V gives CDR1 SEHNR, CDR2 FQNEAQ (reference sequence). V gave up 2 bases and J gave up 4 bases, with 5 bases separating them. The CDR3: CASSLPGNEKLFF. CDR3 nucleotide sequence: TGTGCCAGCAGCTTACCCGGTAATGAAAAACTGTTTTTT.

V usage is TRBV7-2 and J usage is TRBJ2-1, with D maybe TRBD2 (6 bases). V was cut by 0 bases and J by 8 bases, with 11 bases left in between. Looked up from germline, CDR1 is SGHTA and CDR2 is FQGNSA. The CDR3 length is 14 residues. This CDR3 reads CASSLAWRGDEQFF. The CDR3 DNA follows: TGTGCCAGCAGCTTAGCTTGGAGGGGAGATGAGCAGTTCTTC. Using reference TRBV7-2 and TRBJ2-1 for the parts outside the CDR3, the full variable domain is GAGVSQSPSNKVTEKGKDVELRCDPISGHTALYWYRQSLGQGLEFLIYFQGNSAPDKSGLPSDRFSAERTGGSVSTLTIQRTQQEDSAVYLCASSLAWRGDEQFFGPGTRLTVL.